The 7 T cell receptor beta chains in this list originate from one sample, sequenced in a study of T cell responses to AZD1222 COVID-19 vaccine. Generated by immunoSEQ multiplex PCR, the TCRdb table keeps only in-frame clones and is missing some. The top ten hold around 1% of the sample, which has over 150,000 clones, approximately 93% seen once. The sequencing here drew on peripheral blood, taken 28 days after the second AZD1222 dose. The source of these receptors is an adult who received the AZD1222 COVID-19 vaccine.

V gene TRBV7-9 combines with J gene TRBJ1-5; tentative D call: TRBD1 (5 bases). The CDR3 has 14 amino acids. Between the trimmed V and J ends, which lost 5 bases and 5 bases, there was a span of 13 bases. Germline-derived CDR1 and CDR2 are SEHNR and FQNEAQ (reference sequence). In nucleotides, the CDR3 is TGTGCCAGCAGCCCCTCGGGGGGAGATCAGCCCCAGCATTTT. Its protein product is CASSPSGGDQPQHF.

V and J are TRBV5-1 and TRBJ2-7; D perhaps matches TRBD2 (6 bases). CDR1 and CDR2 from the germline V gene are SGHRS and YFSETQ. The CDR3 extends over 15 amino acids. V lost 0 bases and J lost 3, with 13 bases in between. CDR3 DNA sequence: TGCGCCAGCAGCTTGGGAGACGGGGGACTCTACGAGCAGTACTTC. Translating it yields CASSLGDGGLYEQYF. Looking up the rest from reference TRBV5-1 and TRBJ2-7 gives the full variable domain: KAGVTQTPRYLIKTRGQQVTLSCSPISGHRSVSWYQQTPGQGLQFLFEYFSETQRNKGNFPGRFSGRQFSNSRSEMNVSTLELGDSALYLCASSLGDGGLYEQYFGPGTRLTVT.

This clone came up a few times. The chain joins TRBV5-4 to TRBJ2-5; TRBD2 might be the D (5 bases). This CDR3 has 15 residues. Germline CDR1 is SGHNT and CDR2 is YYREEE (reference sequence). Trimming shortened V by 4 bases and J by 7 bases, and 20 bases separated the two germline ends. The CDR3 sequence: CASSPSTTGLGTQYF. In DNA, the CDR3 is TGTGCCAGCAGCCCCAGCACGACTGGACTGGGGACCCAGTACTTC.

The chain has TRBV9 and TRBJ2-3, with 16 bases aligning to TRBD2. The CDR3 runs to 18 residues. The V and J ends lost 3 bases and 1 base, in that order; junction bases with no gene match: 5. Germline CDR1 reads SGDLS; CDR2 reads YYNGEE. The CDR3 protein is CASSEGLAGGPRTDTQYF. CDR3 DNA: TGTGCCAGCAGCGAGGGACTAGCGGGGGGGCCGCGCACAGATACGCAGTATTTT.

The chain combines TRBV10-1 with TRBJ2-2; 8 bases agree with TRBD1. With V trimmed by 9 bases and J by 1 base, 4 bases remained unmatched. CDR3 length: 14 residues. From germline, CDR1 is WNHNN and CDR2 SYGVQD (reference sequence). The CDR3 DNA follows: TGCGCCAGTCGGACAGGGCGGAACACCGGGGAGCTGTTTTTT. It translates to CASRTGRNTGELFF.

In its sample, this clone was seen once. DNA for the CDR3: TGTGCCAGCAGTTACTCCAGGGGAGAGACCCAGTACTTC. The encoded protein is CASSYSRGETQYF. The rearrangement joins TRBV6-5 to TRBJ2-5; tentative D call: TRBD1 (6 bases). There are 13 residues in the CDR3. Germline V gene lookup returns CDR1 MNHEY and CDR2 SVGAGI. V was pared by 0 bases and J by 4 bases, with 6 bases between.

Concerning this clone: In the same sample, other DNA sequences code for this CDR3. The chain has TRBV6-5 and TRBJ1-5, with D possibly being TRBD1 (6 bases). CDR1 MNHEY and CDR2 SVGAGI come from the germline V gene. Trimming left V 5 bases short and J 2 bases short, with 7 bases between. This CDR3 region has 13 residues. The CDR3 region is CASSRQGNQPQHF. The CDR3 bases are TGTGCCAGCAGTAGACAGGGCAATCAGCCCCAGCATTTT.